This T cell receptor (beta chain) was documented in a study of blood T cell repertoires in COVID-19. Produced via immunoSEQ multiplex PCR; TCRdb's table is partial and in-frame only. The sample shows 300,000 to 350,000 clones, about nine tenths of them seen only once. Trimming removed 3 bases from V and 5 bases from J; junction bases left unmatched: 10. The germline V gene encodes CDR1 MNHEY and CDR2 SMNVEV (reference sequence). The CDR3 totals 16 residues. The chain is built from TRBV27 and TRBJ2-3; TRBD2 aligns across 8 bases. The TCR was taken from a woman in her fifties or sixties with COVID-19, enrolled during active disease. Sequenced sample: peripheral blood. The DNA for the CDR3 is TGTGCCAGCAGTTTGGGGACTAGACCGTCGGGAGATACGCAGTATTTT. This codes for CASSLGTRPSGDTQYF.